These 24 T cell receptor beta chains were all obtained from the same sample, sequenced in a study of tumor-infiltrating lymphocytes in localized non-small cell lung cancer. Using immunoSEQ multiplex PCR, the repertoire was profiled, and TCRdb retains in-frame clones only, with some absent. The data contain under 25,000 clones, 69% of them singletons. Sequenced: lung tumor tissue. The receptors originated from a human donor with non-small cell lung cancer.

The rearrangement links TRBV18 to TRBJ1-1; TRBD1 matches 7 bases. The CDR3 extends over 15 amino acids. With 3 bases clipped from V and 4 bases from J, the junction kept 8 bases outside the gene matches. Germline V lookup: CDR1 KGHSH, CDR2 LQKENI. As DNA, the CDR3 is TGTGCCAGCTCACCCAAAGGGGGCAGGAGCACTGAAGCTTTCTTT. It is translated as CASSPKGGRSTEAFF. The full variable domain, rest sourced from reference TRBV18 and TRBJ1-1, is NAGVMQNPRHLVRRRGQEARLRCSPMKGHSHVYWYRQLPEEGLKFMVYLQKENIIDESGMPKERFSAEFPKEGPSILRIQQVVRGDSAAYFCASSPKGGRSTEAFFGQGTRLTVV.

This sequence joins TRBV4-1 and TRBJ2-7; 8 positions agree with TRBD2. J was trimmed by 7 bases and V by 0 bases; bases with no gene match: 8. Germline V gives CDR1 MGHRA, CDR2 YSYEKL. This CDR3 spans 15 amino acids. CDR3 nucleotide sequence: TGCGCCAGCAGCCAAGAAACGGGAGGGCCAGGGGAGCAGTACTTC. It yields the protein CASSQETGGPGEQYF.

V is TRBV15 and J is TRBJ2-5; either TRBD1 or TRBD2 may fit D (5 bases each). The CDR3 is 14 residues long. The germline V gene encodes CDR1 LNHNV and CDR2 YYDKDF (reference sequence). V gave up 2 bases and J gave up 5 bases, with 12 bases separating them. CDR3 in DNA: TGTGCCACCAGCAGACAGGGAAGGGAGGAGACCCAGTACTTC. Its protein is CATSRQGREETQYF.

V gene TRBV7-8 combines with J gene TRBJ2-4; D is perhaps TRBD2 (6 bases). Germline CDR1 reads SGHVS; CDR2 reads FQNEAQ. Trimming shortened V by 3 bases and J by 6 bases, and 15 bases separated the two germline ends. The CDR3 consists of 15 residues. Here the CDR3 DNA reads TGTGCCAGCAGCTTCCTAACCCAGGGAGGAAACATTCAGTACTTC. Translation gives CASSFLTQGGNIQYF.

V and J are TRBV6-6 and TRBJ2-7; TRBD2 agrees at 8 bases. CDR3 length: 14 residues. Germline V gene lookup returns CDR1 MNHNY and CDR2 SVGAGI (reference sequence). J gave up 5 bases and V 5 bases, and 8 bases lay outside the gene matches. The CDR3 sequence is CASSLSGSTHEQYF. The CDR3 DNA reads as TGTGCCAGCAGTCTGAGCGGGAGTACCCACGAGCAGTACTTC.

The rearrangement joins TRBV28 to TRBJ2-3, with 8 bases identical to TRBD2. Per germline, CDR1 MDHEN and CDR2 SYDVKM. The CDR3 runs 16 residues. Germline trimming cut 1 base from V and 4 bases from J; bases unmatched to any gene: 7. This chain's CDR3 is CASSLLSGGPADTQYF. CDR3 nucleotides: TGTGCCAGCAGTTTATTATCGGGAGGGCCGGCAGATACGCAGTATTTT.

This chain connects TRBV7-2 to TRBJ1-1; D is undetermined. The V gene lost 2 bases and the J gene lost 0 bases, with 13 bases spanning the gap. Germline loops: CDR1 SGHTA, CDR2 FQGNSA. The CDR3 totals 16 residues. This CDR3 reads CASSLTAGRMNTEAFF. The DNA of the CDR3 is TGTGCCAGCAGCTTAACTGCCGGACGAATGAACACTGAAGCTTTCTTT. Using reference TRBV7-2 and TRBJ1-1 for the parts outside the CDR3, the full variable domain is GAGVSQSPSNKVTEKGKDVELRCDPISGHTALYWYRQSLGQGLEFLIYFQGNSAPDKSGLPSDRFSAERTGGSVSTLTIQRTQQEDSAVYLCASSLTAGRMNTEAFFGQGTRLTVV.

CDR3 protein: CASSQDPGRPGELFF. The CDR3 DNA sequence: TGCGCCAGCAGCCAAGATCCCGGACGTCCCGGGGAGCTGTTTTTT. The gene calls are TRBV4-3 and TRBJ2-2, with D hard to call. Trimming stripped 0 bases from V and 6 bases from J, with 11 bases between. The CDR3 has 15 residues. In germline, CDR1 is LGHNA, CDR2 YSLEER.

This clone was seen a few times. The rearrangement links TRBV7-2 to TRBJ2-7, with 10 bases aligning to TRBD2. V shed 3 bases and J 6 bases; nucleotides not matched to a gene: 8. The CDR3 consists of 15 residues. The germline CDR1 and CDR2 sequences are SGHTA and FQGNSA. The CDR3 here is CASSFPGTSDREQYF. Here the CDR3 DNA reads TGTGCCAGCAGCTTTCCCGGGACTAGCGATCGCGAGCAGTACTTC.

This clone was counted only a few times. The rearrangement joins TRBV5-1 to TRBJ2-1; TRBD2 agrees at 12 bases. Germline V gene sequence: CDR1 SGHRS, CDR2 YFSETQ. Trimming removed 4 bases from V and 7 bases from J; junction bases left unmatched: 3. The CDR3 length is 14 residues. CDR3 in DNA: TGCGCCAGCAGCGGGACTAGCGGGTTAAATGAGCAGTTCTTC. Translated: CASSGTSGLNEQFF.

This chain connects TRBV10-1 to TRBJ2-2; TRBD2 matches 10 bases. The CDR3 runs to 16 residues. The ends lost 5 bases at V and 4 bases at J; junction bases unmatched: 7. Germline CDR1 and CDR2: WNHNN and SYGVQD (reference sequence). The DNA of the CDR3 is TGCGCCAGCAGTCCTAGCGGGAGACCCTCCACCGGGGAGCTGTTTTTT. This encodes CASSPSGRPSTGELFF.

CDR3 nucleotide sequence: TGTGCCAGCAGCTTAAGGGGGGGACTAGCGGGAGCTGGGGCCAACGTCCTGACTTTC. It encodes CASSLRGGLAGAGANVLTF. The rearrangement joins TRBV11-2 to TRBJ2-6; 14 positions match TRBD2. The CDR3 runs to 19 residues. CDR1 is SGHAT and CDR2 is FQNNGV in the germline V gene. Losses at the gene ends were 2 bases for V and 2 bases for J; bases not matched to a gene: 5.

The chain employs TRBV14 and TRBJ2-3, with a possible D match to TRBD1 (6 bases). The V end lost 4 bases, the J end lost 5 bases, and 16 bases lay between the germline ends. This CDR3 has 15 amino acids. Germline CDR1 reads SGHDN; CDR2 reads FVKESK. CDR3 region: CASSLIRGAGDTQYF. The CDR3 DNA is TGTGCCAGCAGCCTGATCAGGGGCGCCGGAGATACGCAGTATTTT.

The V and J genes are TRBV7-9 and TRBJ1-1; perhaps TRBD1 as D (6 bases). The germline V gene has CDR1 SEHNR and CDR2 FQNEAQ (reference sequence). The V and J ends lost 5 bases and 8 bases respectively, with 15 bases between them. There are 13 residues in the CDR3. The CDR3 sequence is CASSPTRDNEAFF. The CDR3 coding sequence is TGTGCCAGCAGCCCAACAAGGGACAACGAAGCTTTCTTT.

This chain joins TRBV7-3 and TRBJ1-1, with D maybe TRBD1 (5 bases). The CDR3 length is 16 residues. Germline CDR1 and CDR2: SGHTA and FQGTGA. Trimming removed 3 bases from V and 6 bases from J, with 20 bases in between. DNA for the CDR3: TGTGCCAGCAGCTTCTCGGGGACCGCCGTGAGGGCTGAAGCTTTCTTT. This gives the protein CASSFSGTAVRAEAFF.

This clone was detected a few times. This rearrangement joins TRBV11-2 to TRBJ1-4; D is uncertain. V was cut by 0 bases and J by 12 bases, with 11 bases left in between. The germline V gene encodes CDR1 SGHAT and CDR2 FQNNGV. This CDR3 region has 13 residues. CDR3 loop: CASSLDPGSQLFF. For the CDR3, the DNA is TGTGCCAGCAGCTTAGATCCAGGCAGTCAACTGTTTTTT.

Judged by abundance, this clone is medium-sized. One junction end does not reproduce the germline sequence, and a read error may be involved. The chain has TRBV15 and TRBJ1-4; D uncertain. The CDR3 sequence is 10 residues long. Germline values: CDR1 LNHNV, CDR2 YYDKDF (reference sequence). CDR3 loop: CATSRERLFF. The CDR3 DNA sequence: TGTGCCACCAGCAGAGAAAGACTGTTTTTT.

In this sample, this clone turned up once. V and J are TRBV10-3 and TRBJ2-1; 14 bases align to TRBD2. Trimming removed 6 bases from V and 7 bases from J; junction bases left unmatched: 8. The germline V gene has CDR1 ENHRY and CDR2 SYGVKD. The CDR3 covers 16 residues. CDR3 loop: CAISLGTSGSFNEQFF. Written as DNA, the CDR3 is TGTGCCATCAGCCTAGGGACTAGCGGGAGTTTTAATGAGCAGTTCTTC.

This sequence joins TRBV5-4 and TRBJ2-1; the D gene is possibly TRBD2 (6 bases). Trimming pared 3 bases from V and 0 bases from J, leaving 13 bases between. The CDR3 runs 16 residues. Looked up from germline, CDR1 is SGHNT and CDR2 is YYREEE (reference sequence). The CDR3 here is CASSWGGDHSYNEQFF. The DNA of the CDR3 is TGTGCCAGCAGCTGGGGAGGAGATCACTCCTACAATGAGCAGTTCTTC.

This clone showed up just a few times. The rearrangement uses TRBV5-4 and TRBJ1-4, with a weak D call TRBD1 (5 bases). This CDR3 contains 17 residues. The germline CDR1 and CDR2 sequences are SGHNT and YYREEE (reference sequence). V was clipped by 4 bases and J by 4 bases, with 20 bases between them. The CDR3 coding sequence is TGTGCCAGCAGCCCGGGACTCTCCACGGATGGTAATGAAAAACTGTTTTTT. As protein: CASSPGLSTDGNEKLFF.

By frequency in the sample, this clone is medium-sized. This chain joins TRBV29-1 and TRBJ2-1; 11 bases line up with TRBD1. Germline lookup yields CDR1 SQVTM and CDR2 ANQGSEA. The V gene end was trimmed by 6 bases and the J gene end by 10 bases; junction bases not matched to a gene: 5. This CDR3 spans 12 amino acids. CDR3 DNA sequence: TGCAGCGTCGACAGGGACAGGGGGGAGCAGTTCTTC. Its translation: CSVDRDRGEQFF.

This clone has only a few counts. V is TRBV5-6 and J is TRBJ1-2; 7 bases align to TRBD1. Trimming at V came to 3 bases and at J to 5 bases, leaving 4 bases not matched to a gene. Per germline, CDR1 SGHDT and CDR2 YYEEEE. CDR3 length equals 13 residues. This CDR3 reads CASSYGTAYGYTF. The CDR3, as DNA: TGTGCCAGCAGCTACGGGACAGCATATGGCTACACCTTC.

A few counts support this clone. The V and J genes are TRBV10-3 and TRBJ2-2, with TRBD1 identical over 10 bases. This CDR3 spans 14 amino acids. V dropped 6 bases and J dropped 8; count of bases not matched to a gene: 6. From germline, CDR1 is ENHRY and CDR2 SYGVKD. CDR3 nucleotide sequence: TGTGCCATCAGGGGGACAGGGGCGTTTGGGGAGCTGTTTTTT. It codes for CAIRGTGAFGELFF.

The V gene is TRBV7-2, the J gene TRBJ2-5, with D tentatively TRBD2 (7 bases). Trimming cost V 5 bases and J 5 bases, with 21 bases left between them. From germline, CDR1 is SGHTA and CDR2 FQGNSA. This CDR3 spans 16 amino acids. Here the CDR3 reads CASSASGGAKVETQYF. The CDR3 nucleotides read TGTGCCAGCAGCGCCTCGGGGGGCGCAAAGGTTGAGACCCAGTACTTC.